The 11 T cell receptor beta chains given below trace back to one sample, sequenced in a study of T cell responses to AZD1222 COVID-19 vaccine. The repertoire was sequenced with immunoSEQ multiplex PCR; TCRdb's copy has only in-frame clones and lacks some. The repertoire has roughly 100,000 clones, about 90% of them found once; the top ten carry around 7.6%. The sample consisted of peripheral blood, taken 28 days after the second AZD1222 dose. The receptors here all came from an adult who received the AZD1222 COVID-19 vaccine.

The chain is built from TRBV9 and TRBJ2-5; D remains ambiguous. Deletions cut 1 base from V and 2 bases from J, with 12 bases between. The CDR3 length is 15 residues. Germline lookup yields CDR1 SGDLS and CDR2 YYNGEE. The CDR3 protein is CASSVFHEAQETQYF. The CDR3 region has the DNA TGTGCCAGCAGCGTATTTCACGAAGCACAAGAGACCCAGTACTTC. The full variable domain, completed using reference TRBV9 and TRBJ2-5, is DSGVTQTPKHLITATGQRVTLRCSPRSGDLSVYWYQQSLDQGLQFLIQYYNGEERAKGNILERFSAQQFPDLHSELNLSSLELGDSALYFCASSVFHEAQETQYFGPGTRLLVL.

The chain uses TRBV7-2 and TRBJ1-6; no definite D call. Per the germline V gene, CDR1 is SGHTA and CDR2 is FQGNSA. Trimming pared 1 base from V and 6 bases from J, leaving 13 bases between. This CDR3 is 16 amino acids long. The CDR3 is CASSLVAVVANSPLHF. Here the CDR3 DNA reads TGTGCCAGCAGCTTAGTGGCGGTTGTTGCTAATTCACCCCTCCACTTT.

The chain couples TRBV19 to TRBJ2-7, with D perhaps being TRBD1 or TRBD2 (5 bases each). The CDR3 spans 12 residues. Deletions cut 5 bases from V and 3 bases from J, with 8 bases between. From germline, CDR1 is LNHDA and CDR2 SQIVND (reference sequence). CDR3: CASSGGFYEQYF. The DNA for the CDR3 is TGTGCCAGTAGTGGGGGATTCTACGAGCAGTACTTC.

This clone was counted only a few times. The chain uses TRBV19 and TRBJ2-7, with TRBD1 as a possible D gene (6 bases). V was clipped by 6 bases and J by 4 bases, with 16 bases between them. Germline CDR1 reads LNHDA; CDR2 reads SQIVND (reference sequence). The CDR3 length is 14 residues. The DNA for the CDR3 is TGTGCCAGTAGCCCACCGGGACAACCTTACGAGCAGTACTTC. This translates into CASSPPGQPYEQYF.

This chain links TRBV18 with TRBJ2-7; 8 positions agree with TRBD1. This CDR3 has 14 residues. V lost 2 bases to trimming and J lost 2 bases; unmatched junction nucleotides: 2. Germline-derived CDR1 and CDR2 are KGHSH and LQKENI. The CDR3 DNA reads as TGTGCCAGCTCACCAAGACAGGGGCCCTACGAGCAGTACTTC. Translating it yields CASSPRQGPYEQYF. Using reference TRBV18 and TRBJ2-7 for the parts outside the CDR3, the full variable domain is NAGVMQNPRHLVRRRGQEARLRCSPMKGHSHVYWYRQLPEEGLKFMVYLQKENIIDESGMPKERFSAEFPKEGPSILRIQQVVRGDSAAYFCASSPRQGPYEQYFGPGTRLTVT.

This clone was detected a few times. One junction end disagrees with the germline gene, perhaps due to a read error. The rearrangement uses TRBV3-1 (or the pseudogene TRBV3-2) and TRBJ1-2; D is possibly TRBD1 (5 bases). CDR1 and CDR2 from the germline V gene are LGHDT and YNNKEL (reference sequence). The CDR3 extends over 14 amino acids. The CDR3 DNA reads as TGTGCCAGCAGTCAAGGAGGGGAAATTGATGGCTACACCTTC. Protein sequence: CASSQGGEIDGYTF.

This clone is a singleton in its sample. The chain couples TRBV7-9 to TRBJ2-5; TRBD2 might be the D (7 bases). CDR3 length: 19 amino acids. The germline V and J ends were trimmed by 5 bases and 3 bases, with 28 bases remaining between them. CDR1 and CDR2 (germline): SEHNR, FQNEAQ (reference sequence). The CDR3, as DNA: TGTGCCAGCAGCCTGAATTGGCGCCATTCTCGGGGGGCAGAAGAGACCCAGTACTTC. Translating it yields CASSLNWRHSRGAEETQYF. Supplemented by reference TRBV7-9 and TRBJ2-5, the full variable domain reads DTGVSQNPRHKITKRGQNVTFRCDPISEHNRLYWYRQTLGQGPEFLTYFQNEAQLEKSRLLSDRFSAERPKGSFSTLEIQRTEQGDSAMYLCASSLNWRHSRGAEETQYFGPGTRLLVL.

This chain links TRBV12-3 or TRBV12-4 with TRBJ2-7; 10 bases are shared with TRBD1. CDR3 length: 13 residues. J lost 5 bases, V lost 5 bases, and 3 bases had no gene match. Here the CDR3 reads CASSTGTGDEQYF. The CDR3 DNA is TGTGCCAGCAGTACCGGGACAGGGGACGAGCAGTACTTC.

CDR3 amino acids: CASSLSLAGAGEQYF. In DNA, the CDR3 is TGCGCCAGCAGCTTGTCACTAGCGGGGGCGGGTGAGCAGTACTTC. J is TRBJ2-7 and V is TRBV5-1; 11 bases are a match to TRBD2. Germline CDR1 and CDR2: SGHRS and YFSETQ. This CDR3 is 15 amino acids long. The V gene end was trimmed by 1 base and the J gene end by 7 bases; junction bases not matched to a gene: 7.

This chain connects TRBV6-2 or TRBV6-3 to TRBJ2-5, with 9 bases fitting TRBD2. Trimming took 1 base from V and 7 from J; bases not matched to a gene: 10. CDR1 is MNHEY and CDR2 is SVGEGT in the germline V gene. This CDR3 is built from 16 residues. Here the CDR3 reads CASSYYSGGDPGTQYF. The DNA of the CDR3 is TGTGCCAGCAGTTACTATAGCGGGGGAGATCCCGGGACCCAGTACTTC.

The chain couples TRBV12-3 or TRBV12-4 to TRBJ1-2, with TRBD1 matching 7 bases. There are 13 residues in the CDR3. Trimming at V came to 5 bases and at J to 3 bases, leaving 3 bases not matched to a gene. CDR3 DNA sequence: TGTGCCAGCAGTCCCGGACAGGACTATGGCTACACCTTC. Protein product: CASSPGQDYGYTF.